This T cell receptor (beta chain) was obtained from a study of cytomegalovirus exposure and HLA in healthy donors. This clone turned up a few times. Its antigen is as yet unknown. Using immunoSEQ multiplex PCR, the repertoire was profiled, and TCRdb retains in-frame clones only, with some absent. This table has fewer than 95,000 clones, approximately 94% appearing once. Study-wide results and caveats: Rarity marked most TCR sequences, yet some public TCRs occurred in many donors.

Material for sequencing was PBMCs. The TCR comes from a woman under 30 in good health and CMV-seronegative.

The CDR3: CASRPLDPVTDTQYF. As DNA, the CDR3 is TGTGCCAGCAGACCCCTAGACCCCGTCACAGATACGCAGTATTTT. The chain employs TRBV6-1 and TRBJ2-3; D unclear. The V end was cut by 6 bases, the J end by 2 bases, with 15 bases between. CDR3 length: 15 amino acids. The germline V gene has CDR1 MNHNS and CDR2 SASEGT.